This TCR beta chain was sequenced in a study of control samples from healthy donors and cancer patients (dated by TCRdb to about 2020). The library was built by means of the immunoSEQ multiplex PCR assay. TCRdb limited this immuneACCESS table to in-frame rearrangements with V and J called. A share of clones is missing; checked studies link under half to unresolved V genes, and the rest is unexplained. Across this sample there are 150,000 to 200,000 clones, with about 91% seen only once. The ten largest clones add up to 2% to 2.5% of the sample. A word on this clone: This receptor's antigen is unknown. No base-level quality is on record; no much larger clone is a single base apart.

Trimming takes 2 bases from V and 3 bases from J, and the germline ends sit 0 bases apart. From its cysteine to its phenylalanine, the CDR3 spans 11 amino acids. The only DNA kept is the CDR3, 33 bases in frame from the first base. The germline V gene specifies SGHRS as CDR1 and YFSETQ as CDR2. This clonotype was sampled from a woman in her thirties or forties in good health. Material for sequencing was blood. The chain was built from TRBV5-1 and TRBJ2-1, with the D gene uncertain. Read as DNA, the sequence is TGCGCCAGCAGCTTCTACAATGAGCAGTTCTTC. This yields the protein CASSFYNEQFF.